Listed below are T cell receptor beta chains from one sample, sequenced in a study of technical replicates of blood from a few donors. Some clones are missing from TCRdb's copy, which holds only in-frame ones; the method was immunoSEQ multiplex PCR. The top ten hold 0.3% to 0.45% of the sample, which has more than 65,000 clones, nearly 96% seen once. The sequenced sample consisted of T cells isolated from PBMCs. These receptors originate from a human donor in good health. CDR3s include the opening cysteine and the closing phenylalanine or tryptophan. Fields, in order: V gene, clone size, D gene, J gene, CDR3 protein, CDR3 DNA. The D gene is left open where the match is weak. Expanded clones get a size class; other rows say once, few or many, or leave the size out.

TRBV4-2,NA,TRBD1,TRBJ2-2,CASSGTGLSNTGELFF,TGTGCCAGCTCCGGGACAGGGTTATCGAACACCGGGGAGCTGTTTTTT
TRBV9,once,NA,TRBJ2-3,CASSPMGPADTQYF,TGTGCCAGCAGCCCCATGGGGCCGGCAGATACGCAGTATTTT
TRBV27,NA,TRBD2,TRBJ2-1,CATQSSGRYNEQFF,TGTGCCACCCAATCTAGCGGGAGGTACAATGAGCAGTTCTTC
TRBV4-3,NA,TRBD1,TRBJ2-7,CASSQDQGQGYEQYF,TGCGCCAGCAGCCAAGATCAGGGACAGGGCTACGAGCAGTACTTC
TRBV19,NA,NA,TRBJ2-2,CASSSRDSWLAKGGELFF,TGTGCCAGTAGTTCCCGGGACAGTTGGCTAGCGAAGGGCGGGGAGCTGTTTTTT
TRBV19,NA,TRBD2,TRBJ2-7,CASSMEREREQYF,TGTGCCAGTAGTATGGAGCGGGAGAGGGAGCAGTACTTC
TRBV18,NA,TRBD1,TRBJ1-1,CASSPAGTGGENTEAFF,TGTGCCAGCTCACCCGCCGGGACAGGGGGCGAAAACACTGAAGCTTTCTTT
TRBV28,NA,NA,TRBJ1-1,CASSGSFEAFF,TGTGCCAGCAGTGGGAGTTTTGAAGCTTTCTTT
TRBV4-3,NA,TRBD2,TRBJ2-1,CASSRGTSEGNEQFF,TGCGCCAGCAGCCGGGGGACTAGCGAGGGCAATGAGCAGTTCTTC
TRBV19,once,NA,TRBJ1-1,CASSIGSEAFF,TGTGCCAGTAGTATCGGGTCTGAAGCTTTCTTT
TRBV4-3,NA,TRBD2,TRBJ2-7,CASSQEFLASGSYEQYF,TGCGCCAGCAGCCAAGAATTTCTGGCTAGCGGGTCCTACGAGCAGTACTTC
TRBV30,NA,NA,TRBJ2-3,CACVKRSTDTQYF,TGTGCCTGCGTCAAGCGTAGCACAGATACGCAGTATTTT
TRBV6-1,NA,NA,TRBJ2-7,CASSDWTPLSYEQYF,TGTGCCAGCAGTGATTGGACTCCCCTATCCTACGAGCAGTACTTC
TRBV6-5,NA,NA,TRBJ2-5,CASSSTGRVGGETQYF,TGTGCCAGCAGTTCGACCGGCAGGGTGGGTGGAGAGACCCAGTACTTC
TRBV4-1,NA,NA,TRBJ1-5,CASSQGPAENQPQHF,TGCGCCAGCAGCCAGGGGCCCGCTGAGAATCAGCCCCAGCATTTT
TRBV6-1,NA,NA,TRBJ1-4,CASGREDREKLFF,TGTGCCAGCGGCCGGGAGGATAGGGAAAAACTGTTTTTT
TRBV28,NA,NA,TRBJ1-2,CASLGRATDNYGYTF,TGTGCCAGCCTTGGGCGGGCAACGGATAACTATGGCTACACCTTC
TRBV6-6,NA,TRBD1,TRBJ1-5,CASSPSGTGAGQPQHF,TGTGCCAGCAGTCCCTCCGGGACAGGGGCGGGCCAGCCCCAGCATTTT
TRBV7-2,NA,NA,TRBJ1-2,CASSLAMRYGYTF,TGTGCCAGCAGCTTAGCGATGAGGTACGGCTACACCTTC
TRBV30,NA,NA,TRBJ2-1,CAWSVMGGNEQFF,TGTGCCTGGAGTGTAATGGGGGGAAATGAGCAGTTCTTC
TRBV6-1,NA,NA,TRBJ1-2,CASSEWYSGGVSYGYTF,TGTGCCAGCAGTGAATGGTACAGTGGAGGAGTCAGCTATGGCTACACCTTC
TRBV7-6,NA,TRBD2,TRBJ2-3,CASSLGTRTDTQYF,TGTGCCAGCAGCCTCGGGACTAGGACAGATACGCAGTATTTT
TRBV28,NA,TRBD1,TRBJ2-3,CASSITGGVKDTQYF,TGTGCCAGCAGTATAACAGGGGGAGTAAAAGATACGCAGTATTTT
TRBV7-9,NA,NA,TRBJ1-1,CASSDDSTEAFF,TGTGCCAGCAGCGACGACAGCACTGAAGCTTTCTTT
TRBV27,NA,NA,TRBJ2-3,CASRLSRDTQYF,TGTGCCAGCAGACTCTCTCGGGATACGCAGTATTTT
TRBV5-5,NA,TRBD1,TRBJ1-5,CASSLEWDRAQPQHF,TGTGCCAGCAGCTTGGAGTGGGACAGGGCTCAGCCCCAGCATTTT
TRBV7-2,NA,NA,TRBJ2-2,CASSLKAEYTGELFF,TGTGCCAGCAGCTTAAAGGCGGAGTACACCGGGGAGCTGTTTTTT
TRBV6-5,NA,TRBD1,TRBJ2-1,CASSSGQGARNEQFF,TGTGCCAGCAGTTCGGGACAGGGGGCTAGAAATGAGCAGTTCTTC
TRBV19,NA,NA,TRBJ1-1,CASSQPGHPTLNTEAFF,TGTGCCAGTAGTCAACCGGGACACCCTACACTGAACACTGAAGCTTTCTTT
TRBV28,NA,NA,TRBJ2-1,CASSSGLSNEQFF,TGTGCCAGCAGTTCCGGACTTTCCAATGAGCAGTTCTTC
TRBV11-3,NA,TRBD1,TRBJ1-1,CASKGTGKNTEAFF,TGTGCCAGCAAGGGGACAGGGAAGAACACTGAAGCTTTCTTT
TRBV19,NA,TRBD1,TRBJ1-5,CASSPRGQGNQPQHF,TGTGCCAGTAGTCCCCGGGGACAGGGGAATCAGCCCCAGCATTTT
TRBV7-6,NA,NA,TRBJ2-2,CASSLVEGQRLSTGELFF,TGTGCCAGCAGCTTAGTGGAGGGGCAGCGGTTGTCCACCGGGGAGCTGTTTTTT
TRBV15,NA,NA,TRBJ1-2,CATSRVDTGNGYTF,TGTGCCACCAGCAGAGTTGACACAGGGAATGGCTACACCTTC
TRBV2,once,NA,TRBJ1-1,CASAGHLNTEAFF,TGTGCCAGCGCCGGACACTTGAACACTGAAGCTTTCTTT
TRBV15,NA,NA,TRBJ1-2,CATSMGGQIYGYTF,TGTGCCACCAGCATGGGTGGACAGATCTATGGCTACACCTTC
TRBV12-5,NA,TRBD1,TRBJ2-1,CASGLPPGTGNNEQFF,TGTGCTAGTGGTTTGCCCCCCGGGACAGGGAACAATGAGCAGTTCTTC
TRBV4-1,NA,TRBD2,TRBJ2-3,CASSQGTGGSTDTQYF,TGCGCCAGCAGCCAAGGTACGGGAGGGAGCACAGATACGCAGTATTTT
TRBV19,NA,NA,TRBJ1-5,CASSLGQTSNQPQHF,TGTGCCAGTAGTCTGGGGCAGACAAGCAATCAGCCCCAGCATTTT
TRBV5-4,NA,NA,TRBJ1-2,CASSLLGGVASYGYTF,TGTGCCAGCAGCTTGCTCGGGGGTGTCGCTAGCTATGGCTACACCTTC
TRBV25-1,NA,NA,TRBJ1-3,CASSEYRAGAGNTIYF,TGTGCCAGCAGTGAATATAGGGCAGGGGCTGGAAACACCATATATTTT
TRBV5-8,once,NA,TRBJ2-2,CASTTGTSLTTGELFF,TGTGCCAGCACCACCGGGACTTCTTTGACCACCGGGGAGCTGTTTTTT
TRBV6-1,NA,NA,TRBJ2-3,CASSEADGRIDTQYF,TGTGCCAGCAGTGAAGCGGACGGGAGAATAGATACGCAGTATTTT
TRBV19,NA,TRBD1,TRBJ2-5,CASSIGGQGARETQYF,TGTGCCAGTAGTATTGGGGGACAGGGGGCAAGAGAGACCCAGTACTTC
TRBV5-4,NA,NA,TRBJ2-7,CASSFGQRSSEQYF,TGTGCCAGCAGCTTCGGACAGAGGTCCTCCGAGCAGTACTTC
TRBV19,NA,TRBD1,TRBJ1-4,CASSRQGAGEKLFF,TGTGCCAGTAGTCGACAGGGAGCGGGTGAAAAACTGTTTTTT